This T cell receptor beta chain was identified during a study of CD8+CD57+ T cells in acquired aplastic anemia. Study-wide background: The sorted CD4+ and CD8+ cells yielded an average about 3.3 ug of DNA.

Deletions cut 7 bases from V and 1 base from J, with 10 bases between. This CDR3 contains 13 residues. Germline loops: CDR1 LNHDA, CDR2 SQIVND (reference sequence). Genomic DNA constituted the template upon which TCR beta VDJ and CDR3 profiling was performed. TCRdb passed the reads through MiXCR, listing each CDR3 protein once. The sample carries 250,000 to 300,000 distinct CDR3 sequences, about 56% recorded once. The sample holds one count of this clonotype. Sequencing was done on a sample of sorted CD4+, CD8+, or CD8+CD57+ T cells (not recorded which) from PBMCs. This chain connects TRBV19 to TRBJ1-1, with unresolved D. The receptor comes from a human donor with severe aplastic anemia or a healthy control (not recorded which). Written as DNA, the CDR3 is TGTGCCAGTACCTTAGGAGGGAACACTGAAGCTTTCTTT. Translation gives CASTLGGNTEAFF.